This is a list of T cell receptor beta chains from one sample in a study of T-cell memory formation after mild COVID-19. TCRdb analysed the 5' RACE reads with MiXCR anew, one entry per CDR3 protein. Of about half a million distinct CDR3 sequences in the sample, over 15% were seen once. Specimen: PBMCs or a T cell subset sorted from them (not recorded which). The receptors originated from an adult woman who had mild COVID-19 (a few samples of this study predate the infection). Cell type and time point are not known. Each CDR3 is given without its conserved first and last residue. D genes are given only for firm matches.

-,TRBV12-3/TRBV12-4,TRBJ2-3,ASSFRNTDTQY
TRBD1,TRBV5-1,TRBJ2-4,ASSWEGQAKY
-,TRBV5-4,TRBJ2-7,ASTGEGAAGKTYEQY
-,TRBV5-5,TRBJ2-4,ASSLVLAKNIQY
-,TRBV5-5,TRBJ1-1,ASSRTVGTEAF
TRBD1,TRBV12-3/TRBV12-4,TRBJ2-5,ASRPGTVQETQY
TRBD2,TRBV6-6,TRBJ2-7,ASAPPSGRPGWEQY
TRBD2,TRBV2,TRBJ2-7,ASSGRDRGGRYEQY
-,TRBV14,TRBJ2-4,ASSPFTSRDIQY
-,TRBV11-3,TRBJ2-1,ASSLNGYNEQF
TRBD2,TRBV12-3/TRBV12-4,TRBJ2-1,ASTTPPTSGLYNEQF
TRBD1,TRBV24-1,TRBJ2-1,AIRDRGRNEQF
TRBD1,TRBV4-1,TRBJ2-1,ASSQPGTGYNEQF
-,TRBV19,TRBJ1-1,ASRGWGANTEAF
TRBD1,TRBV7-6,TRBJ2-7,ASSSRQGPWEQY
TRBD1,TRBV7-9,TRBJ2-7,ASSDIGTGDYEQY
-,TRBV7-6,TRBJ1-1,ASSLEAVTEAF
TRBD1,TRBV19,TRBJ1-2,ASTRTGGPSGYGYT
-,TRBV4-1,TRBJ2-3,ASSQDRQKAQY
-,TRBV24-1,TRBJ2-5,ATSDFGSFQETQY
-,TRBV7-8,TRBJ2-7,ASSIGRADYEQY
TRBD1,TRBV5-1,TRBJ1-5,ASSPTGVGSNQPQH
TRBD2,TRBV13,TRBJ2-7,ASSTSSGRVTYEQY
-,TRBV29-1,TRBJ2-1,SVEHRWNEQF
-,TRBV5-1,TRBJ2-3,ASSLQTDSTDTQY
TRBD2,TRBV29-1,TRBJ2-2,SVGTSGGLNTGELF
-,TRBV5-1,TRBJ2-5,ASSPGLDMRETQY
-,TRBV5-1,TRBJ1-1,ASSLTGASTEAF
-,TRBV3-1,TRBJ1-1,ASSHYPEEAF
TRBD2,TRBV7-3,TRBJ2-5,ASSPGLAGEETQY
-,TRBV18,TRBJ2-6,ASSPVLAGGANVLT
TRBD1,TRBV9,TRBJ1-2,ASSLGTGGPYGYT